This passage covers 25 T cell receptor beta chains from one sample sequenced in a study of cytomegalovirus exposure and HLA in healthy donors. Primers for the PCR totalled 60 Vbeta and 13 Jbeta. TCRdb's copy holds only in-frame clones and misses some; the assay was immunoSEQ multiplex PCR. The sample lists about 150,000 clones; 50% to 75% were seen once. The sequencing input was PBMCs. These receptors were obtained from a woman aged 55-70 years in good health and CMV-seropositive.

The gene calls are TRBV14 and TRBJ1-1; no reliable D call. V shed 5 bases and J shed 5 bases, with 15 bases lying between them. This CDR3 has 14 amino acids. Germline V gene sequence: CDR1 SGHDN, CDR2 FVKESK. In DNA, the CDR3 is TGTGCCAGCAGCTTTTCGACTCGGCGAACTGAAGCTTTCTTT. Its translation is CASSFSTRRTEAFF.

V is TRBV7-2 and J is TRBJ2-7; perhaps TRBD1 as D (7 bases). Trimming cost V 3 bases and J 3 bases, with 15 bases left between them. The V gene's germline CDR1 is SGHTA and CDR2 FQGNSA. CDR3 length: 15 residues. CDR3 nucleotide sequence: TGTGCCAGCAGCTTCGTCTTCCAGGGGGGCTACGAGCAGTACTTC. It yields the protein CASSFVFQGGYEQYF.

V is TRBV28 and J is TRBJ2-7; D might be TRBD2 (5 bases). Germline CDR1 is MDHEN and CDR2 is SYDVKM. This CDR3 is built from 11 residues. V lost 7 bases and J 6 bases, leaving 10 bases between the germline ends. The CDR3 bases are TGTGCCAGCACCGGGAAAGGCGAGCAGTACTTC. It specifies CASTGKGEQYF.

This clone was detected only a few times. The V gene is TRBV7-2, the J gene TRBJ1-1; no clear D. The CDR3 is made up of 12 amino acids. Germline CDR1 is SGHTA and CDR2 is FQGNSA. V lost 7 bases and J lost 1, with 7 bases in between. This CDR3 reads CASTPKNTEAFF. The CDR3 DNA sequence: TGTGCCAGCACCCCTAAGAACACTGAAGCTTTCTTT. Using reference TRBV7-2 and TRBJ1-1 for the parts outside the CDR3, the full variable domain is GAGVSQSPSNKVTEKGKDVELRCDPISGHTALYWYRQSLGQGLEFLIYFQGNSAPDKSGLPSDRFSAERTGGSVSTLTIQRTQQEDSAVYLCASTPKNTEAFFGQGTRLTVV.

This chain connects TRBV30 to TRBJ2-5; a weak D match, TRBD1 (5 bases). The V and J ends lost 4 bases and 2 bases respectively, with 14 bases between them. Germline V gene sequence: CDR1 GTSNPN, CDR2 SVGIG (reference sequence). The CDR3 has 14 amino acids. CDR3 bases: TGTGCCTGGAAAAAGACAGCTATTCAAGAGACCCAGTACTTC. This sequence encodes CAWKKTAIQETQYF.

The V gene is TRBV5-4, the J gene TRBJ2-1; tentatively, D is TRBD2 (5 bases). The CDR3 extends over 13 amino acids. Trimming shortened V by 2 bases and J by 4 bases, and 7 bases separated the two germline ends. Looked up from germline, CDR1 is SGHNT and CDR2 is YYREEE (reference sequence). For the CDR3, the DNA is TGTGCCAGCAGCTTAGGCGGGTACAATGAGCAGTTCTTC. Its translation is CASSLGGYNEQFF.

The rearrangement uses TRBV9 and TRBJ2-3; D not certain. V shed 2 bases and J shed 0 bases, with 10 bases lying between them. Germline V gene data show CDR1 as SGDLS and CDR2 as YYNGEE. This CDR3 comprises 15 residues. CDR3 residues: CASSVHKSSTDTQYF. The CDR3 DNA reads as TGTGCCAGCAGCGTGCACAAGTCTAGCACAGATACGCAGTATTTT.

A few counts support this clone. The chain recombines TRBV6-6 with TRBJ2-5; no definite D call. V was cut by 0 bases and J by 5 bases, with 13 bases left in between. This CDR3 has 15 amino acids. Germline loops: CDR1 MNHNY, CDR2 SVGAGI (reference sequence). The CDR3 DNA reads TGTGCCAGCAGTTACTCGTTTTGGGTCAGGGAGACCCAGTACTTC. This encodes CASSYSFWVRETQYF.

The chain is built from TRBV7-9 and TRBJ1-5; no definite D call. Trimming removed 5 bases from V and 1 base from J, with 9 bases in between. From germline, CDR1 is SEHNR and CDR2 FQNEAQ (reference sequence). There are 14 residues in the CDR3. CDR3 sequence: CASSEGGSNQPQHF. CDR3 sequence (DNA): TGTGCCAGCAGCGAGGGAGGCAGCAATCAGCCCCAGCATTTT. Complete variable domain (other parts from reference TRBV7-9 and TRBJ1-5): DTGVSQNPRHKITKRGQNVTFRCDPISEHNRLYWYRQTLGQGPEFLTYFQNEAQLEKSRLLSDRFSAERPKGSFSTLEIQRTEQGDSAMYLCASSEGGSNQPQHFGDGTRLSIL.

This clone has a handful of counts. The chain recombines TRBV4-3 with TRBJ2-7, with TRBD2 identical over 10 bases. J was trimmed by 2 bases and V by 0 bases; bases with no gene match: 4. Germline assignment: CDR1 LGHNA and CDR2 YSLEER. The CDR3 length is 16 residues. CDR3 nucleotide sequence: TGCGCCAGCAGCCAAGAGATAGCGGGAGGACCCTACGAGCAGTACTTC. Protein product: CASSQEIAGGPYEQYF.

The chain couples TRBV5-1 to TRBJ1-4; a possible D gene is TRBD1 (6 bases). With 0 bases removed from V and 8 bases from J, the gap between germline ends came to 8 bases. Germline CDR1 SGHRS, CDR2 YFSETQ. The CDR3 is 13 residues long. The CDR3 bases are TGCGCCAGCAGCTTGGAGGACAGAGAAAAACTGTTTTTT. Translated: CASSLEDREKLFF.

Of note for this clone: An end of the junction differs from the germline gene, which may be a read error. Other nucleotide sequences from this sample produce the same CDR3. The chain carries TRBV6-1 and TRBJ2-7, with 7 bases that match TRBD1. From germline, CDR1 is MNHNS and CDR2 SASEGT. This CDR3 has 12 residues. CDR3 nucleotide sequence: TGCGCCAGCAGTCAGGGGGTCTGGAGAGGGTACTTC. This codes for CASSQGVWRGYF.

V is TRBV30 and J is TRBJ1-1; the D is unclear. CDR3 length equals 15 residues. Trimming stripped 3 bases from V and 0 bases from J, with 14 bases between. The germline V gene has CDR1 GTSNPN and CDR2 SVGIG (reference sequence). The DNA for the CDR3 is TGTGCCTGGAGACTAAGGATGCTAGTGAACACTGAAGCTTTCTTT. Protein: CAWRLRMLVNTEAFF.

The chain uses TRBV13 and TRBJ1-1; no definite D call. Germline V CDR1 and CDR2: PRHDT, FYEKMQ (reference sequence). This CDR3 region has 13 residues. The ends were cut back, 0 bases at V and 6 bases at J, with 8 bases in the middle. The CDR3: CASSLGRTAEAFF. CDR3 sequence (DNA): TGTGCCAGCAGCTTAGGAAGGACTGCTGAAGCTTTCTTT.

J is TRBJ1-4 and V is TRBV4-1, with no clear D. This CDR3 contains 16 residues. V dropped 3 bases and J dropped 7 bases, with 18 bases sitting between them. The germline V gene encodes CDR1 MGHRA and CDR2 YSYEKL. The CDR3 coding sequence is TGCGCCAGCAGCCAGGTGGGCGGGGTACGATCTGAAAAACTGTTTTTT. This sequence encodes CASSQVGGVRSEKLFF.

The chain employs TRBV7-2 and TRBJ2-3, with D perhaps matching TRBD2 (5 bases). This CDR3 contains 15 residues. Germline CDR1 reads SGHTA; CDR2 reads FQGNSA. Trimming took off 4 bases at V and 0 bases at J, with 11 bases between the two ends. CDR3 DNA sequence: TGTGCCAGCAGCTCCACTAGGACTAGCACAGATACGCAGTATTTT. It codes for CASSSTRTSTDTQYF.

The chain is built from TRBV19 and TRBJ2-7; TRBD2 matches 8 bases. Germline V gene data show CDR1 as LNHDA and CDR2 as SQIVND (reference sequence). This CDR3 has 15 amino acids. Trimming cost V 5 bases and J 2 bases; bases outside gene matches: 8. The CDR3 protein is CASSFVTSATYEQYF. The CDR3 DNA sequence: TGTGCCAGTAGTTTCGTGACTAGCGCAACCTACGAGCAGTACTTC.

The genes are TRBV21-1 and TRBJ2-5; no check of the table's D call, TRBD1, against the DNA was made. TRBV21-1 is classified as a pseudogene. The CDR3 contains 12 residues. The CDR3 bases are TGTGCCGAGAACAGGCAGGGAGAGACCCAGTACTTC. Amino acids: CAENRQGETQYF.

The chain has TRBV11-3 and TRBJ2-7, with TRBD1 matching over 8 bases. The germline gives CDR1 SGHNT, CDR2 YENEEA. The CDR3 consists of 13 residues. Trimming removed 5 bases from V and 2 bases from J; junction bases left unmatched: 2. CDR3 coding DNA: TGTGCCAGCAGCCTGACAGGGGCCTACGAGCAGTACTTC. As protein: CASSLTGAYEQYF.

This clone appeared once. The chain recombines TRBV28 with TRBJ2-5; 7 bases are shared with TRBD2. CDR3 length equals 15 residues. The germline V gene encodes CDR1 MDHEN and CDR2 SYDVKM. The V gene end was trimmed by 2 bases and the J gene end by 5 bases; junction bases not matched to a gene: 8. The CDR3 sequence is CASSLPPSGGETQYF. In DNA form, the CDR3 reads TGTGCCAGCAGTTTACCGCCTAGCGGCGGGGAGACCCAGTACTTC.

This clone was seen only a few times. V is TRBV4-1 and J is TRBJ2-1; D is undetermined. The CDR3 covers 15 residues. Trimming removed 1 base from V and 3 bases from J, with 10 bases in between. Germline CDR1 is MGHRA and CDR2 is YSYEKL. The CDR3: CASSQVAHDYNEQFF. In DNA, the CDR3 is TGCGCCAGCAGCCAAGTAGCACATGACTACAATGAGCAGTTCTTC.

The sample holds a few counts of this clone. The chain joins TRBV19 to TRBJ1-1; D is perhaps TRBD1 (6 bases). The CDR3 length is 15 residues. Germline V gives CDR1 LNHDA, CDR2 SQIVND (reference sequence). V was cut by 5 bases and J by 0 bases, with 13 bases left in between. The CDR3: CASSLQGTMNTEAFF. The CDR3 DNA sequence: TGTGCCAGTAGTTTACAGGGCACCATGAACACTGAAGCTTTCTTT.

This chain uses TRBV2 with TRBJ1-5, with a possible D match to TRBD1 (6 bases). CDR1 and CDR2 from the germline V gene are SNHLY and FYNNEI. V lost 2 bases to trimming and J lost 4 bases, with 9 bases between them. The CDR3 is made up of 14 amino acids. The CDR3 DNA reads as TGTGCCAGCAGTGAATCGACAGGTAATCAGCCCCAGCATTTT. As protein: CASSESTGNQPQHF.

The V gene is TRBV27, the J gene TRBJ2-2; 8 bases match TRBD2. The junction had 4 bases not matched to a gene; V was cut back by 6 bases and J by 1 base. The germline V gene has CDR1 MNHEY and CDR2 SMNVEV (reference sequence). This CDR3 contains 15 residues. Here the CDR3 reads CASSTLAENTGELFF. CDR3 in DNA: TGTGCCAGCAGCACACTAGCGGAGAACACCGGGGAGCTGTTTTTT.

This chain links TRBV7-2 with TRBJ2-1; possible D gene TRBD2, 5 bases. V lost 5 bases and J 9 bases, leaving 20 bases between the germline ends. The CDR3 has 15 amino acids. CDR1 is SGHTA and CDR2 is FQGNSA in the germline V gene. The CDR3 loop reads CASSPSSRGWVEQFF. The CDR3 nucleotides are TGTGCCAGCAGCCCGTCCTCCCGGGGATGGGTTGAGCAGTTCTTC.